This T cell receptor (beta chain) was identified in a study of CD8 T cells in ankylosing spondylitis. The CDR3 length is 17 residues. J lost 6 bases, V lost 0 bases, and 16 bases had no gene match. Germline V gene data show CDR1 as SQVTM and CDR2 as ANQGSEA. MiXCR, applied by TCRdb to the 5' RACE reads, yields one record per CDR3 protein. The sample has just over 350,000 distinct CDR3 sequences; 20% to 25% are singletons. This clonotype has more than one count but fewer than ten. Sequenced sample: blood, either unsorted or a sorted T cell fraction (not recorded which). This TCR derives from a male donor with ankylosing spondylitis or in good health (not recorded which). The J gene is TRBJ2-7, the V gene TRBV29-1; 8 bases align to TRBD1. The CDR3 loop reads CSVEDHSGGEESFEQYF. In DNA, the CDR3 is TGCAGCGTTGAAGATCACTCAGGGGGCGAGGAGTCGTTCGAGCAGTACTTC.